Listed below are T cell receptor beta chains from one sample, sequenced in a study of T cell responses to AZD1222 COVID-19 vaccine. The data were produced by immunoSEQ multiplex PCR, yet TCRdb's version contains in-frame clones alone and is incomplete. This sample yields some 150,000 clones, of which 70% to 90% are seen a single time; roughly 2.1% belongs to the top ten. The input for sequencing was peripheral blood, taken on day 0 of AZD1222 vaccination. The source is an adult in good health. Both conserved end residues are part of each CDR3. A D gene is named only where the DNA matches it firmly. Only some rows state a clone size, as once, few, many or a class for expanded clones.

DNA: TGTGCCAGCAGTGACGGGACTAGCGGGAGCGGCACAGATACGCAGTATTTT
CDR3: CASSDGTSGSGTDTQYF
V: TRBV6-4
D: TRBD2
size: few
J: TRBJ2-3

DNA: TGTGCCAGCATTAGAGGCGGGGTTGGAGGCTACACCTTC
CDR3: CASIRGGVGGYTF
V: TRBV28
D: -
size: -
J: TRBJ1-2

DNA: TGTGCCAGCAGTCAACCGGGACAATCGGAGGGCTACACCTTC
CDR3: CASSQPGQSEGYTF
V: TRBV27
D: -
size: -
J: TRBJ1-2

DNA: TGTGCCAGCAGTCTTACGGACCTCTCCTTAGCCAAAAACATTCAGTACTTC
CDR3: CASSLTDLSLAKNIQYF
V: TRBV28
D: -
size: -
J: TRBJ2-4

DNA: TGTGCCAGCAGCTCCTTCGGTGAGCAGTTCTTC
CDR3: CASSSFGEQFF
V: TRBV11-2
D: -
size: -
J: TRBJ2-1

DNA: TGCGCCAGCAGCAGAGACTTCACAGATACGCAGTATTTT
CDR3: CASSRDFTDTQYF
V: TRBV5-1
D: -
size: few
J: TRBJ2-3

DNA: TGTGCCTGGAGTGCCCTCTGGGGTACCTACGAGCAGTACTTC
CDR3: CAWSALWGTYEQYF
V: TRBV30
D: -
size: -
J: TRBJ2-7

DNA: TGTGCCAGTAGTATTTATTCCGGGGGATTCGGTCAGCCCCAGCATTTT
CDR3: CASSIYSGGFGQPQHF
V: TRBV19
D: -
size: -
J: TRBJ1-5

DNA: TGTGCCAGCAGTTACAAGGGGGTGGAAGACGAGCAGTACTTC
CDR3: CASSYKGVEDEQYF
V: TRBV6-5
D: -
size: -
J: TRBJ2-7

DNA: TGTGCCAGCAGCTTAACAGGACTGAGCGAGCAGTACTTC
CDR3: CASSLTGLSEQYF
V: TRBV7-9
D: -
size: -
J: TRBJ2-7

DNA: TGTGCCAGCAGTGTCGGGGTGGAAAACTCAGCCTATGGCTACACCTTC
CDR3: CASSVGVENSAYGYTF
V: TRBV6-1
D: -
size: few
J: TRBJ1-2

DNA: TGTGCCAGTAGTTTCGGACAGAGCACAGATACGCAGTATTTT
CDR3: CASSFGQSTDTQYF
V: TRBV19
D: -
size: once
J: TRBJ2-3

DNA: TGTGCCACCAGCACAAGGACAGGGGGAGCTTTCTTT
CDR3: CATSTRTGGAFF
V: TRBV15
D: TRBD1
size: -
J: TRBJ1-1

DNA: TGTGCCAGCTCACCCGACAATAAAAACACCATATATTTT
CDR3: CASSPDNKNTIYF
V: TRBV18
D: -
size: once
J: TRBJ1-3

DNA: TGTGCCAGCAGTCGATTGGGAGGGGCCGCCTACGAGCAGTACTTC
CDR3: CASSRLGGAAYEQYF
V: TRBV27
D: TRBD2
size: -
J: TRBJ2-7

DNA: TGTGCCAGCACCTGGGACGGTCAAGAGACCCAGTACTTC
CDR3: CASTWDGQETQYF
V: TRBV2
D: -
size: few
J: TRBJ2-5

DNA: TGTGCCAGCAGCCGACGGGGGGGACAGGCGAACATTCAGTACTTC
CDR3: CASSRRGGQANIQYF
V: TRBV28
D: -
size: -
J: TRBJ2-4

DNA: TGCGCCAGCAGCCAAGGTTTACTAGCGGGAGGGTGGTACGAGCAGTACTTC
CDR3: CASSQGLLAGGWYEQYF
V: TRBV4-1
D: TRBD2
size: -
J: TRBJ2-7

DNA: TGCGCCAGCAGCCAAGATAGTTTCCCGCGGGCAGCCGCTGAAAAACTGTTTTTT
CDR3: CASSQDSFPRAAAEKLFF
V: TRBV4-3
D: -
size: once
J: TRBJ1-4

DNA: TGTGCTAGTTCTACACTTTCCGGGACTAGATACGAGCAGTACTTC
CDR3: CASSTLSGTRYEQYF
V: TRBV12-5
D: TRBD2
size: few
J: TRBJ2-7

DNA: TGCAGCGTTGATGGGATGAACACTGAAGCTTTCTTT
CDR3: CSVDGMNTEAFF
V: TRBV29-1
D: -
size: -
J: TRBJ1-1

DNA: TGTGCCACCAGTGATTTGTATAATAACAGGGGGATACGGAACACTGAAGCTTTCTTT
CDR3: CATSDLYNNRGIRNTEAFF
V: TRBV24-1
D: TRBD1
size: -
J: TRBJ1-1

DNA: TGTGCCAGCAGCTTGGAACAGCTGACCGGGGAGCTGTTTTTT
CDR3: CASSLEQLTGELFF
V: TRBV5-4
D: -
size: -
J: TRBJ2-2

DNA: TGTGCCAGCAGTTTAATCGGGGGGGAGGAGCTGTTTTTT
CDR3: CASSLIGGEELFF
V: TRBV27
D: TRBD2
size: -
J: TRBJ2-2

DNA: TGTGCCAGCAGCGTAGAAGCGGGATCCTACAATGAGCAGTTCTTC
CDR3: CASSVEAGSYNEQFF
V: TRBV9
D: TRBD2
size: -
J: TRBJ2-1

DNA: TGTGCCATCAGTGAGTCCAGCGTCTACGAGCAGTACTTC
CDR3: CAISESSVYEQYF
V: TRBV10-3
D: -
size: -
J: TRBJ2-7

DNA: TGTGCCAGCAGCTTCCCGACTGGGCTTCAGGAGCAGTACTTC
CDR3: CASSFPTGLQEQYF
V: TRBV11-3
D: -
size: once
J: TRBJ2-7

DNA: TGTGCTAGTGGTTTGTCTGTAGGACAAGAGACCCAGTACTTC
CDR3: CASGLSVGQETQYF
V: TRBV12-5
D: -
size: -
J: TRBJ2-5